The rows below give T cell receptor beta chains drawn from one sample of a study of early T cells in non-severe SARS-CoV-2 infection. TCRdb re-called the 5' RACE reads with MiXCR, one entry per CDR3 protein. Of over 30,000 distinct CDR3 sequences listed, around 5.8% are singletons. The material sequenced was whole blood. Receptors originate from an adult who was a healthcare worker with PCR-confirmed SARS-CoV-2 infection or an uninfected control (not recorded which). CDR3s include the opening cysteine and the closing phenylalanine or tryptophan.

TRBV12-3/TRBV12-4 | CASSRGPGQQAQETQYF
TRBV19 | CASSTRLAGRAGELFF
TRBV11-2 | CASSSGQTYEQYF
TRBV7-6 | CASSLGTGTYTGELFF
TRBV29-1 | CSVELGTSAYNEQFF
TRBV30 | CAWSARITANYGYTF
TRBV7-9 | CASRLENSPLHF
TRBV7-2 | CASSLGPFVTDTQYF
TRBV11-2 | CASSLTSGRFHEQFF
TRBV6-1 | CASSDGVSLETQYF
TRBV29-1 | CSIYTGLPWDSEAFF
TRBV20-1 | CSALPAGGIWRDTQYF
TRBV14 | CASSQAVRETQYF
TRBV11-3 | CASSHPRDTLSGNTIYF
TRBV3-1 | CASSPPGLAGAYEQYF
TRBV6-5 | CASTTSHRMNTEAFF
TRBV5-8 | CASSGTSPPETQYF
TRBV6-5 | CASSYSGRLNYGYTF
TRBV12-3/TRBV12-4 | CASSSWRQAINYGYTF
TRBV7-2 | CASSQGTATQETQYF
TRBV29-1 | CSVEDGLAAYNEQFF
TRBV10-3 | CAISDNRVWRVDQETQYF
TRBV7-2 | CASSFVNSEAFF
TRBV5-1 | CASSKSGQGPQETQYF
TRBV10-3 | CAISFRPPTSGSANEQFF
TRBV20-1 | CSARGTSSGSTSYEQYF